This T cell receptor beta chain was captured by sequencing in a study of technical replicates of blood from a handful of donors. The repertoire was sequenced with immunoSEQ multiplex PCR; TCRdb's copy has only in-frame clones and lacks some. This table holds approximately 73,000 clones, about nine tenths found once. The germline gives CDR1 SGHNT, CDR2 YENEEA. The CDR3 length is 17 residues. V was pared by 5 bases and J by 3 bases, with 13 bases of the junction left unmatched. The chain has TRBV11-3 and TRBJ2-1; 7 bases align to TRBD1. This receptor was identified in a human donor in good health. The sample comprised T cells isolated from PBMCs. CDR3 sequence: CASSLRQGLVGYNEQFF. The CDR3 nucleotides read TGTGCCAGCAGCCTCCGACAGGGTTTGGTCGGCTACAATGAGCAGTTCTTC.